The 13 T cell receptor beta chains below all came from one sample that was sequenced in a study of blood T cell repertoires in COVID-19. The method was immunoSEQ multiplex PCR; TCRdb's version includes in-frame clones alone and lacks a portion of them. The table lists approximately 61,000 clones, 85% of them singletons. Sequencing was performed on peripheral blood. These receptors originate from a man aged 65 to 79 with acute or convalescent COVID-19.

The rearrangement links TRBV6-5 to TRBJ2-7; D perhaps matches TRBD2 (6 bases). Germline CDR1 MNHEY, CDR2 SVGAGI. The CDR3 is 13 residues long. Trimming stripped 7 bases from V and 2 bases from J, with 12 bases between. Written as DNA, the CDR3 is TGTGCCAGCACCCCGGGGGACCCCTACGAGCAGTACTTC. This gives the protein CASTPGDPYEQYF.

V is TRBV24-1 and J is TRBJ2-3; unclear D gene. The CDR3 consists of 13 residues. From germline, CDR1 is KGHDR and CDR2 SFDVKD. V gave up 4 bases and J gave up 3 bases, with 7 bases separating them. CDR3 sequence: CATSDPTTDTQYF. The CDR3 coding sequence is TGTGCCACCAGTGACCCCACTACAGATACGCAGTATTTT.

V gene TRBV28 combines with J gene TRBJ2-7; tentatively, D is TRBD2 (7 bases). Germline V gives CDR1 MDHEN, CDR2 SYDVKM. CDR3 length: 17 residues. V was clipped by 3 bases and J by 5 bases, with 23 bases between them. CDR3 in amino acids: CASSFSLSRGGLHEQYF. CDR3 sequence (DNA): TGTGCCAGCAGTTTCAGCCTATCGAGGGGGGGCCTCCACGAGCAGTACTTC.

The V and J genes are TRBV6-1 and TRBJ1-1, with unresolved D. Trimming removed 2 bases from V and 4 bases from J, with 14 bases in between. Germline loops: CDR1 MNHNS, CDR2 SASEGT. The CDR3 sequence is 15 residues long. The CDR3 spells CASSELAGSSTEAFF. CDR3 DNA sequence: TGTGCCAGCAGTGAACTAGCAGGTTCTTCCACTGAAGCTTTCTTT.

This CDR3 is CASSTGQGALGELFF. As DNA, the CDR3 is TGCGCCAGCAGCACTGGACAGGGGGCTTTAGGGGAGCTGTTTTTT. The V and J genes are TRBV5-1 and TRBJ2-2, with TRBD1 matching 11 bases. CDR1 is SGHRS and CDR2 is YFSETQ in the germline V gene. The CDR3 covers 15 residues. The V gene end was trimmed by 4 bases and the J gene end by 8 bases; junction bases not matched to a gene: 7.

This clone was seen once. The V gene is TRBV5-5, the J gene TRBJ1-4; D gene uncertain. CDR3 length: 16 amino acids. Per the germline V gene, CDR1 is SGHKS and CDR2 is YYEKEE (reference sequence). V lost 3 bases and J 6 bases, leaving 18 bases between the germline ends. The CDR3 is CASSSPQGSYYEKLFF. Written as DNA, the CDR3 is TGTGCCAGCAGCTCCCCCCAAGGGAGTTACTATGAAAAACTGTTTTTT.

The V call is TRBV3-1 (or the pseudogene TRBV3-2), the J call TRBJ2-3; 8 bases match TRBD1. Germline trimming cut 1 base from V and 2 bases from J; bases unmatched to any gene: 5. The germline gives CDR1 LGHDT, CDR2 YNNKEL (reference sequence). The CDR3 consists of 16 residues. The CDR3 nucleotides read TGTGCCAGCAGCCAAGGGACAGGGAGTTCCACAGATACGCAGTATTTT. This encodes CASSQGTGSSTDTQYF.

The V gene is TRBV7-2, the J gene TRBJ2-1; 9 bases agree with TRBD1. CDR1 and CDR2 from the germline V gene are SGHTA and FQGNSA. The CDR3 totals 17 residues. J gave up 4 bases and V 3 bases, and 10 bases lay outside the gene matches. Written as DNA, the CDR3 is TGTGCCAGCAGCTTTTCCGGACAGGGGATTAAATACAATGAGCAGTTCTTC. The encoded protein is CASSFSGQGIKYNEQFF.

This clone was seen repeatedly, ten times or more. V and J are TRBV5-5 and TRBJ2-7, with a weak D call TRBD2 (6 bases). V lost 4 bases, J lost 4 bases, and 18 bases lay in between. From germline, CDR1 is SGHKS and CDR2 YYEKEE (reference sequence). The CDR3 sequence is 15 residues long. The CDR3 bases are TGTGCCAGCAGCCCCTTCAGGAGGGGTGGGTACGAGCAGTACTTC. Translated, it gives CASSPFRRGGYEQYF.

This rearrangement joins TRBV11-2 to TRBJ2-1, with 13 nucleotides matching TRBD2. CDR1 and CDR2 (germline): SGHAT, FQNNGV. The CDR3 has 15 residues. V shed 3 bases, J shed 5 bases, and the junction held 1 base outside the gene matches. The CDR3 DNA sequence: TGTGCCAGCAGCTTGGGACTAGCGGGGAACAATGAGCAGTTCTTC. Translation gives CASSLGLAGNNEQFF.

The chain is built from TRBV23-1 and TRBJ1-6; D is unclear. TRBV23-1 is given ORF status, its function remaining uncertain. CDR3 length equals 13 residues. V gave up 10 bases and J gave up 12 bases, with 19 bases separating them. Here the CDR3 reads CATPYQEGGPLHF. CDR3 coding DNA: TGCGCCACCCCTTACCAGGAGGGCGGACCCCTCCACTTT.

This rearrangement joins TRBV2 to TRBJ2-5, with 8 bases matching TRBD2. Germline CDR1 is SNHLY and CDR2 is FYNNEI. The CDR3 is 14 residues long. V trimming: 5 bases; J trimming: 5 bases; junction bases outside the gene matches: 7. Here the CDR3 reads CASSYTSGGETQYF. In nucleotides, the CDR3 is TGTGCCAGCAGTTACACTAGCGGAGGGGAGACCCAGTACTTC.

The V gene is TRBV7-9, the J gene TRBJ2-7; a possible D gene is TRBD1 (5 bases). Germline V gene sequence: CDR1 SEHNR, CDR2 FQNEAQ (reference sequence). CDR3 size: 13 residues. The V gene lost 5 bases and the J gene lost 3 bases, with 11 bases spanning the gap. The CDR3 nucleotides are TGTGCCAGCAGCCTTCAAACAGGCTACGAGCAGTACTTC. This encodes CASSLQTGYEQYF.